This TCR beta chain stems from a study of shared T cell receptors in the human thymus. Only in-frame clones appear in the TCRdb table, and some are missing; sequencing was by immunoSEQ multiplex PCR. The sample lists around 730,000 clones; roughly 88% were seen once. CDR1 is SGHDN, CDR2 FVKESK, per germline. Trimming removed 0 bases at V and 7 bases at J, with 16 bases between. The CDR3 is 16 amino acids. Separately, the same data were catalogued under a study of human thymus T cells. That source reports: Related reports documented highly overlapping thymic repertoires among unrelated individuals.

The chain couples TRBV14 to TRBJ1-3; no firm D call. The sample consisted of thymocytes. This sequence was found in a girl under three years old with a congenital heart defect. As DNA, the CDR3 is TGTGCCAGCAGCCAAGATCGGCAAGTTGAGCGGAACACCATATATTTT. It specifies CASSQDRQVERNTIYF.